One sample yielded the 26 T cell receptor beta chains listed below, sequenced in a study of vaccination and CD4 T cells after COVID-19. An Oncomine TCR Beta short-read assay was used to sequence the DNA from cultured CD4+ T cells. TCRdb re-called the PCR reads through MiXCR, storing one row per CDR3 protein. The sample lists more than 13,000 distinct CDR3 sequences, 65% to 75% seen once, with around 15% in the top ten. No cognate antigen is known for these TCRs. As to treatment: approximately 9-day PBMC culture with coronavirus spike peptide pools or control peptides (ViraFEST assay). The sample comprised CD4+ T cells from blood, cultured in vitro. These TCRs come from a human donor who had recovered from COVID-19.

This chain joins TRBV27 and TRBJ2-2; perhaps TRBD1 as D (5 bases). This CDR3 has 15 residues. V lost 7 bases to trimming and J lost 4 bases, with 16 bases between them. Germline CDR1 MNHEY, CDR2 SMNVEV (reference sequence). The CDR3, as DNA: TGTGCCAGCATTGGGGCAGCTAGTCTCACCGGGGAGCTGTTTTTT. This codes for CASIGAASLTGELFF.

This chain connects TRBV7-7 to TRBJ2-3, with no clear D. The CDR3 has 12 residues. Trimming took 5 bases from V and 7 from J, leaving 10 bases between them. The germline gives CDR1 SSHAT, CDR2 FNYEAQ (reference sequence). DNA of the CDR3: TGTGCCAGCAGCCGGGCCCAGCATACGCAGTATTTT. This encodes CASSRAQHTQYF.

The chain links TRBV29-1 to TRBJ1-5; D is perhaps TRBD1 (5 bases). Deletions cut 7 bases from V and 6 bases from J, with 13 bases between. Germline V gene sequence: CDR1 SQVTM, CDR2 ANQGSEA. The CDR3 covers 12 residues. This chain's CDR3 is CSGDVSGQPQHF. In nucleotides, the CDR3 is TGCAGCGGGGACGTTTCAGGTCAGCCCCAGCATTTT.

The chain has TRBV7-3 and TRBJ2-2; D ambiguous. The germline CDR1 and CDR2 sequences are SGHTA and FQGTGA. The CDR3 consists of 15 residues. Trimming pared 3 bases from V and 5 bases from J, leaving 13 bases between. The CDR3 here is CASSFDALRTGELFF. The CDR3 DNA reads TGTGCCAGCAGCTTCGATGCTCTTAGGACCGGGGAGCTGTTTTTT. Full variable domain (missing parts from reference TRBV7-3 and TRBJ2-2): GAGVSQTPSNKVTEKGKYVELRCDPISGHTALYWYRQSLGQGPEFLIYFQGTGAADDSGLPNDRFFAVRPEGSVSTLKIQRTERGDSAVYLCASSFDALRTGELFFGEGSRLTVL.

The chain employs TRBV7-3 and TRBJ1-6; 8 positions agree with TRBD1. Looked up from germline, CDR1 is SGHTA and CDR2 is FQGTGA. The CDR3 is made up of 15 amino acids. V trimming: 5 bases; J trimming: 9 bases; junction bases outside the gene matches: 9. CDR3 nucleotides: TGTGCCAGCAGCACCCGGACAGGGACGGGTTCACCCCTCCACTTT. This translates into CASSTRTGTGSPLHF.

The CDR3 reads CASLEGVNTGELFF. In DNA form, the CDR3 reads TGTGCCAGCTTGGAGGGAGTCAACACCGGGGAGCTGTTTTTT. The chain joins TRBV7-9 to TRBJ2-2; D is possibly TRBD2 (6 bases). Germline CDR1 SEHNR, CDR2 FQNEAQ (reference sequence). This CDR3 comprises 14 residues. V was shortened by 8 bases and J by 2 bases, with 12 bases between the two germline ends.

V gene TRBV7-2 combines with J gene TRBJ1-2, with a possible D match to TRBD1 (5 bases). The germline V gene encodes CDR1 SGHTA and CDR2 FQGNSA. V lost 2 bases and J 5 bases, leaving 21 bases between the germline ends. The CDR3 extends over 17 amino acids. DNA for the CDR3: TGTGCCAGCAGCTTAATCGGCAGTGATCGGGGACCTTATGGCTACACCTTC. Its translation is CASSLIGSDRGPYGYTF.

The V and J genes are TRBV19 and TRBJ2-2, with D possibly matching TRBD2 (5 bases). V lost 3 bases and J 5 bases, leaving 16 bases between the germline ends. Germline V CDR1 and CDR2: LNHDA, SQIVND (reference sequence). This CDR3 region has 16 residues. CDR3 sequence: CASSIWASRRTGELFF. In DNA form, the CDR3 reads TGTGCCAGTAGTATCTGGGCTAGCCGGCGGACCGGGGAGCTGTTTTTT.

The chain is built from TRBV18 and TRBJ1-5; D gene unclear. CDR3 length: 14 amino acids. Trimming cost V 3 bases and J 0 bases, with 6 bases left between them. Germline V CDR1 and CDR2: KGHSH, LQKENI. The CDR3 nucleotides are TGTGCCAGCTCACCTAACCATAGCAATCAGCCCCAGCATTTT. Translating gives CASSPNHSNQPQHF.

The genes are TRBV6-5 and TRBJ1-6; no reliable D call. CDR3 length: 18 amino acids. V was trimmed by 3 bases and J by 7 bases, leaving 22 bases between them. Germline CDR1 reads MNHEY; CDR2 reads SVGAGI. The CDR3 bases are TGTGCCAGCAGTTATGGAGTTGTGTCTCTCATGAGGAATTCACCCCTCCACTTT. Protein product: CASSYGVVSLMRNSPLHF.

The chain couples TRBV20-1 to TRBJ1-2; maybe TRBD1 (6 bases). From germline, CDR1 is DFQATT and CDR2 SNEGSKA (reference sequence). The CDR3 runs 14 residues. V lost 0 bases and J lost 3, with 11 bases in between. In nucleotides, the CDR3 is TGCAGTGCTAGAGACCGGGGGCTTGACTATGGCTACACCTTC. Translation gives CSARDRGLDYGYTF.

J is TRBJ2-2 and V is TRBV6-4; 10 nucleotides match TRBD2. In germline, CDR1 is MRHNA, CDR2 SNTAGT. The CDR3 is 16 residues long. V lost 2 bases to trimming and J lost 5 bases; unmatched junction nucleotides: 5. The CDR3 sequence: CASSDGRTSGTGELFF. CDR3 coding DNA: TGTGCCAGCAGTGACGGGCGGACTAGCGGAACCGGGGAGCTGTTTTTT.

This clonotype was observed once. J is TRBJ1-1 and V is TRBV28; perhaps TRBD1 as D (5 bases). Trimming cost V 5 bases and J 2 bases, with 15 bases left between them. The CDR3 runs to 15 residues. Germline V gene lookup returns CDR1 MDHEN and CDR2 SYDVKM. As DNA, the CDR3 is TGTGCCAGCAGTCCATTTACCAGGGATAACACTGAAGCTTTCTTT. This sequence encodes CASSPFTRDNTEAFF.

The rearrangement uses TRBV27 and TRBJ2-5; the D is unclear. With 6 bases removed from V and 5 bases from J, the gap between germline ends came to 22 bases. The germline V gene has CDR1 MNHEY and CDR2 SMNVEV (reference sequence). This CDR3 has 16 amino acids. CDR3 coding DNA: TGTGCCAGCAGCGACTCAAAGGCCTCGGTTTCGGAGACCCAGTACTTC. Translation gives CASSDSKASVSETQYF.

This clonotype was seen a handful of times. This chain joins TRBV27 and TRBJ2-7, with TRBD2 identical over 8 bases. This CDR3 contains 16 residues. The germline V gene encodes CDR1 MNHEY and CDR2 SMNVEV (reference sequence). The V segment lost 8 bases and the J segment 1 base; nucleotides outside the gene matches: 13. CDR3 nucleotide sequence: TGTGCCAGCGCTACGAGGTGGCTAGCGGGTTCCTACGAGCAGTACTTC. Translated: CASATRWLAGSYEQYF.

The chain carries TRBV29-1 and TRBJ1-2, with a weak D call TRBD1 (5 bases). Trimming removed 3 bases at V and 9 bases at J, with 17 bases between. Germline V CDR1 and CDR2: SQVTM, ANQGSEA. CDR3 length: 13 amino acids. In DNA form, the CDR3 reads TGCAGCGTTGAGAGGGGAACCTCTAATCGCTACACCTTC. Amino acid sequence: CSVERGTSNRYTF.

The CDR3 spells CASSPPNRYEQYF. CDR3 bases: TGTGCCAGCTCACCACCGAACCGGTACGAGCAGTACTTC. The genes are TRBV18 and TRBJ2-7; D not certain. CDR1 is KGHSH, CDR2 LQKENI, per germline. This CDR3 is 13 amino acids long. V lost 0 bases and J 4 bases, leaving 7 bases between the germline ends.

This chain connects TRBV29-1 to TRBJ1-1; no reliable D call. Germline V gene data show CDR1 as SQVTM and CDR2 as ANQGSEA. CDR3 length equals 12 residues. V lost 3 bases and J lost 6, with 11 bases in between. CDR3 region: CSVDGEGAEAFF. CDR3 nucleotides: TGCAGCGTTGATGGGGAAGGCGCTGAAGCTTTCTTT.

The genes are TRBV5-1 and TRBJ1-6, with D possibly being TRBD1 (5 bases). Germline V gives CDR1 SGHRS, CDR2 YFSETQ. The ends were cut back, 0 bases at V and 6 bases at J, with 7 bases in the middle. The CDR3 extends over 14 amino acids. CDR3 nucleotide sequence: TGCGCCAGCAGCTTGGGGGGCCTTAATTCACCCCTCCACTTT. Residues: CASSLGGLNSPLHF.

The CDR3 coding sequence is TGTGCCTGGAGTCAGGGCAGGCAGCCCCAGCATTTT. It specifies CAWSQGRQPQHF. This rearrangement joins TRBV30 to TRBJ1-5; a possible D gene is TRBD1 (5 bases). Germline lookup yields CDR1 GTSNPN and CDR2 SVGIG (reference sequence). V dropped 2 bases and J dropped 7 bases, with 9 bases sitting between them. The CDR3 extends over 12 amino acids.

In this sample, this clonotype turned up once. This rearrangement joins TRBV7-4 to TRBJ2-7; 10 bases align to TRBD2. The germline gives CDR1 SGHVT, CDR2 SQSDAQ. The CDR3 runs to 15 residues. V gave up 5 bases and J gave up 3 bases; unmatched junction bases: 7. CDR3 loop: CASSVGTSVGYEQYF. In DNA form, the CDR3 reads TGTGCCAGCAGCGTAGGGACTAGCGTCGGCTACGAGCAGTACTTC.

This rearrangement joins TRBV7-2 to TRBJ2-2, with D hard to call. Trimming took 0 bases from V and 6 from J, leaving 8 bases between them. This CDR3 region has 14 residues. Germline CDR1 is SGHTA and CDR2 is FQGNSA. CDR3 region: CASSLASVPGELFF. The CDR3 DNA reads TGTGCCAGCAGCTTAGCATCCGTCCCCGGGGAGCTGTTTTTT. The entire variable domain, with the rest obtained from reference TRBV7-2 and TRBJ2-2, is as follows: GAGVSQSPSNKVTEKGKDVELRCDPISGHTALYWYRQSLGQGLEFLIYFQGNSAPDKSGLPSDRFSAERTGGSVSTLTIQRTQQEDSAVYLCASSLASVPGELFFGEGSRLTVL.

This chain links TRBV2 with TRBJ1-1, with TRBD1 identical over 7 bases. J lost 3 bases, V lost 6 bases, and 4 bases had no gene match. The CDR3 runs to 13 residues. Germline CDR1 SNHLY, CDR2 FYNNEI. CDR3 in DNA: TGTGCCAGCAGCCTTGACAGGGACACTGAAGCTTTCTTT. It specifies CASSLDRDTEAFF.

This clonotype has only a few counts. The chain employs TRBV20-1 and TRBJ1-3; D unclear. V shed 0 bases and J shed 4 bases, with 10 bases lying between them. The CDR3 spans 14 residues. Germline V lookup: CDR1 DFQATT, CDR2 SNEGSKA (reference sequence). CDR3 sequence: CSARDQRGGNTIYF. DNA for the CDR3: TGCAGTGCTAGAGATCAACGTGGAGGAAACACCATATATTTT.

This sequence joins TRBV21-1 and TRBJ1-6; the D call TRBD1 from the table was never checked on the DNA. TRBV21-1 is tagged as a pseudogene. The CDR3 consists of 20 residues. The CDR3 DNA follows: TGTGCCAGCAGCAAAAACTCCCCTGCAGGCCCGAGCTCCTATAATTCACCCCTCCACTTT. Protein sequence: CASSKNSPAGPSSYNSPLHF.

This chain joins TRBV20-1 and TRBJ2-3; TRBD2 aligns across 7 bases. The V gene end was trimmed by 6 bases and the J gene end by 0 bases; junction bases not matched to a gene: 6. The germline V gene encodes CDR1 DFQATT and CDR2 SNEGSKA (reference sequence). The CDR3 has 14 residues. The CDR3 reads CSARLADSTDTQYF. Written as DNA, the CDR3 is TGCAGTGCCCGGCTAGCGGATAGCACAGATACGCAGTATTTT.